This entry lists 21 T cell receptor beta chains sequenced from one sample in a study of blood T cell repertoires in COVID-19. Only in-frame clones appear in the TCRdb table, and some are missing; sequencing was by immunoSEQ multiplex PCR. The table lists approximately 250,000 clones, roughly 84% of them singletons. Sample: peripheral blood. The receptors come from a human donor in a cohort sampled during active COVID-19.

The genes are TRBV10-3 and TRBJ2-5; maybe TRBD2 (5 bases). With 4 bases removed from V and 2 bases from J, the gap between germline ends came to 17 bases. The CDR3 is 16 residues long. Germline V gene lookup returns CDR1 ENHRY and CDR2 SYGVKD. The CDR3 loop reads CAISAAPSGGQETQYF. The CDR3 bases are TGTGCCATCAGTGCCGCCCCCTCTGGCGGGCAAGAGACCCAGTACTTC.

This sequence joins TRBV19 and TRBJ1-2, with 11 nucleotides matching TRBD1. In germline, CDR1 is LNHDA, CDR2 SQIVND (reference sequence). This CDR3 has 18 amino acids. Losses at the gene ends were 5 bases for V and 8 bases for J; bases not matched to a gene: 19. CDR3 coding DNA: TGTGCCAGTAGTGGCCGCCGGACAGGGGGCGCAGGTATTAGCGGCTACACCTTC. Its translation is CASSGRRTGGAGISGYTF.

V usage is TRBV27 and J usage is TRBJ2-2; 8 positions match TRBD1. The CDR3 consists of 15 residues. Germline V gene sequence: CDR1 MNHEY, CDR2 SMNVEV (reference sequence). Trimming cost V 7 bases and J 7 bases; bases outside gene matches: 11. The CDR3 protein is CASNFFGTGVGELFF. CDR3 bases: TGTGCCAGCAATTTTTTTGGGACAGGAGTCGGGGAGCTGTTTTTT.

The genes are TRBV5-1 and TRBJ2-7; 8 bases map to TRBD1. Germline CDR1 SGHRS, CDR2 YFSETQ. V lost 7 bases to trimming and J lost 1 base; unmatched junction nucleotides: 7. This CDR3 region has 14 residues. CDR3 nucleotide sequence: TGCGCCAGCCGACAGGGGTATACGTCCTACGAGCAGTACTTC. Protein: CASRQGYTSYEQYF.

The chain combines TRBV5-6 with TRBJ1-4, with no clear D. Trimming pared 4 bases from V and 7 bases from J, leaving 11 bases between. This CDR3 spans 13 amino acids. Germline lookup yields CDR1 SGHDT and CDR2 YYEEEE. The CDR3 region has the DNA TGTGCCAGCAGCCGGGGAAGGAGTGAAAAACTGTTTTTT. This sequence encodes CASSRGRSEKLFF.

The chain joins TRBV21-1 to TRBJ1-2. TRBV21-1 counts as a pseudogene. The CDR3 is 11 residues long. In nucleotides, the CDR3 is TGTGCCAGCCCTTATCGTATCGGCTACACCTTC. It is translated as CASPYRIGYTF.

This chain joins TRBV15 and TRBJ2-2; a possible D gene is TRBD1 (5 bases). This CDR3 spans 15 amino acids. V gave up 1 base and J gave up 7 bases, with 13 bases separating them. Per germline, CDR1 LNHNV and CDR2 YYDKDF (reference sequence). The CDR3 protein is CATSRAPQGIGELFF. The CDR3, as DNA: TGTGCCACCAGCAGAGCGCCCCAGGGCATCGGGGAGCTGTTTTTT.

The rearrangement uses TRBV7-9 and TRBJ2-5, with no clear D. CDR3 length equals 12 residues. Germline CDR1 SEHNR, CDR2 FQNEAQ (reference sequence). V lost 1 base and J 4 bases, leaving 4 bases between the germline ends. DNA for the CDR3: TGTGCCAGCAGCTTAGGGCTAGAGACCCAGTACTTC. Its translation is CASSLGLETQYF.

This clone was counted once. The CDR3 region has the DNA TGTGCCAGCAGCTTAAGGTGGGGACAGGGAACAGATACGCAGTATTTT. This translates into CASSLRWGQGTDTQYF. The chain couples TRBV7-8 to TRBJ2-3; TRBD1 aligns across 9 bases. The trim removed 2 bases at V and 3 bases at J, leaving 6 bases unmatched. Germline values: CDR1 SGHVS, CDR2 FQNEAQ. The CDR3 covers 16 residues.

In its sample, this clone was seen once. The CDR3 coding sequence is TGTGCCAGCAGCCCTAACACAGATACGCAGTATTTT. It translates to CASSPNTDTQYF. The chain recombines TRBV12-3 or TRBV12-4 with TRBJ2-3, with D hard to call. The germline V and J ends were trimmed by 6 bases and 2 bases, with 6 bases remaining between them. This CDR3 is 12 amino acids long.

The chain employs TRBV27 and TRBJ1-6; possibly TRBD1 for D (5 bases). The CDR3 spans 17 residues. Germline values: CDR1 MNHEY, CDR2 SMNVEV (reference sequence). V lost 6 bases to trimming and J lost 8 bases, with 23 bases between them. The CDR3: CASRSGLWAASDSPLHF. CDR3 coding DNA: TGTGCCAGCAGGTCAGGGCTATGGGCCGCCTCAGATTCACCCCTCCACTTT.

This chain joins TRBV4-1 and TRBJ2-1, with D possibly TRBD2 on 5 matching bases. The CDR3 extends over 19 amino acids. Between the trimmed V and J ends, which lost 0 bases and 6 bases, there was a span of 24 bases. Germline values: CDR1 MGHRA, CDR2 YSYEKL. Here the CDR3 reads CASSQDWSGSRTLGNEQFF. The CDR3 DNA sequence: TGCGCCAGCAGCCAAGATTGGAGTGGTTCGCGGACTTTGGGCAATGAGCAGTTCTTC.

This clone was seen just once. This chain uses TRBV2 with TRBJ2-1, with 13 nucleotides matching TRBD2. With V trimmed by 3 bases and J by 6 bases, 2 bases remained unmatched. CDR1 is SNHLY and CDR2 is FYNNEI in the germline V gene. CDR3 length: 15 amino acids. The CDR3 DNA reads TGTGCCAGCAGTGATACTAGCGGGGGGGCCAATGAGCAGTTCTTC. It specifies CASSDTSGGANEQFF.

The V and J genes are TRBV2 and TRBJ2-2, with TRBD2 matching over 14 bases. Germline V gene data show CDR1 as SNHLY and CDR2 as FYNNEI. The CDR3 is 18 amino acids. Germline trimming cut 2 bases from V and 6 bases from J; bases unmatched to any gene: 8. CDR3: CASSELTSGRGAAGELFF. CDR3 sequence (DNA): TGTGCCAGCAGTGAACTGACTAGCGGGAGGGGGGCGGCCGGGGAGCTGTTTTTT.

A few counts support this clone. J is TRBJ1-2 and V is TRBV19, with TRBD1 identical over 8 bases. The V segment lost 0 bases and the J segment 8 bases; nucleotides outside the gene matches: 8. The germline CDR1 and CDR2 sequences are LNHDA and SQIVND (reference sequence). The CDR3 spans 15 residues. The CDR3 DNA sequence: TGTGCCAGTAGTATAGATCCCCAGGGGGCAGGAGGCTACACCTTC. Its translation: CASSIDPQGAGGYTF.

A few counts support this clone. The chain has TRBV27 and TRBJ2-7, with 8 bases matching TRBD1. The CDR3 has 15 residues. Germline assignment: CDR1 MNHEY and CDR2 SMNVEV (reference sequence). V dropped 6 bases and J dropped 0; count of bases not matched to a gene: 7. In nucleotides, the CDR3 is TGTGCCAGCAGGGGGGGACAGGTCCTCTCCTACGAGCAGTACTTC. Protein product: CASRGGQVLSYEQYF.

This chain uses TRBV7-9 with TRBJ2-7; maybe TRBD2 (7 bases). The germline CDR1 and CDR2 sequences are SEHNR and FQNEAQ (reference sequence). V lost 5 bases, J lost 3 bases, and 14 bases lay in between. The CDR3 has 14 amino acids. The CDR3 protein is CASSGRGGGYEQYF. The CDR3 coding sequence is TGTGCCAGCAGCGGCAGGGGAGGGGGCTACGAGCAGTACTTC.

This chain joins TRBV29-1 and TRBJ2-1; 9 bases match TRBD2. Germline V CDR1 and CDR2: SQVTM, ANQGSEA. Trimming at V came to 7 bases and at J to 4 bases, leaving 14 bases not matched to a gene. The length of the CDR3 is 16 residues. CDR3 sequence: CSAPFLDSGSYNEQFF. DNA for the CDR3: TGCAGCGCACCCTTCCTCGATAGCGGGAGTTACAATGAGCAGTTCTTC.

The chain uses TRBV2 and TRBJ2-3, with 13 nucleotides matching TRBD2. The CDR3 runs 16 residues. V dropped 5 bases and J dropped 1; count of bases not matched to a gene: 3. Germline V gives CDR1 SNHLY, CDR2 FYNNEI. The CDR3 bases are TGTGCCAGCAGTCTACTAGCGGGGGGGCGCACAGATACGCAGTATTTT. This translates into CASSLLAGGRTDTQYF. Full variable domain (outside the CDR3, taken from reference TRBV2 and TRBJ2-3): EPEVTQTPSHQVTQMGQEVILRCVPISNHLYFYWYRQILGQKVEFLVSFYNNEISEKSEIFDDQFSVERPDGSNFTLKIRSTKLEDSAMYFCASSLLAGGRTDTQYFGPGTRLTVL.

This chain joins TRBV19 and TRBJ2-2; TRBD2 matches 10 bases. V gave up 3 bases and J gave up 4 bases; unmatched junction bases: 2. The CDR3 covers 15 residues. Germline-derived CDR1 and CDR2 are LNHDA and SQIVND (reference sequence). The CDR3 DNA is TGTGCCAGTAGTATCCAGCGGGGGGGCACCGGGGAGCTGTTTTTT. It encodes CASSIQRGGTGELFF.

As DNA, the CDR3 is TGTGCCAGCAGCTCAGGGGGCGGTTACGAGCAGTACTTC. Amino acids: CASSSGGGYEQYF. This sequence joins TRBV5-6 and TRBJ2-7; 8 bases are shared with TRBD1. V gave up 3 bases and J gave up 4 bases; unmatched junction bases: 3. This CDR3 is built from 13 residues. Germline lookup yields CDR1 SGHDT and CDR2 YYEEEE. Looking up the rest from reference TRBV5-6 and TRBJ2-7 gives the full variable domain: DAGVTQSPTHLIKTRGQQVTLRCSPKSGHDTVSWYQQALGQGPQFIFQYYEEEERQRGNFPDRFSGHQFPNYSSELNVNALLLGDSALYLCASSSGGGYEQYFGPGTRLTVT.